These 11 T cell receptor beta chains originate from one sample sequenced in a study of CD8 T cells in ankylosing spondylitis. Using its own MiXCR run on the 5' RACE reads, TCRdb lists one record per CDR3 protein. The sample shows around 340,000 distinct CDR3 sequences, under 15% of them seen only once. The sequenced sample consisted of blood, either unsorted or a sorted T cell fraction (not recorded which). Receptor source: a male donor with ankylosing spondylitis or in good health (not recorded which).

Ten or more counts support this clonotype. J is TRBJ1-1 and V is TRBV4-2, with TRBD1 identical over 7 bases. Unmatched junction bases numbered 5, after V lost 0 bases and J lost 1 base. The CDR3 loop spans 16 amino acids. The germline V gene has CDR1 LGHNA and CDR2 YNFKEQ. CDR3 protein: CASSQDLAGGNTEAFF. CDR3 DNA: TGTGCCAGCAGCCAAGATCTTGCAGGGGGGAACACTGAAGCTTTCTTT.

V is TRBV20-1 and J is TRBJ2-7; 11 bases line up with TRBD2. Germline V gene lookup returns CDR1 DFQATT and CDR2 SNEGSKA (reference sequence). The junction had 7 bases not matched to a gene; V was cut back by 6 bases and J by 3 bases. The CDR3 has 14 amino acids. The chain's CDR3 is CSAVLAGGLYEQYF. The CDR3 DNA sequence: TGCAGTGCGGTCCTAGCGGGAGGACTCTACGAGCAGTACTTC.

This clonotype turned up a few times. The chain combines TRBV24-1 with TRBJ1-6; D remains ambiguous. CDR1 KGHDR and CDR2 SFDVKD come from the germline V gene. This CDR3 contains 16 residues. With 9 bases removed from V and 7 bases from J, the gap between germline ends came to 21 bases. This chain's CDR3 is CATQYSSGSPNSPLHF. The CDR3 DNA reads as TGTGCCACCCAGTACTCGAGCGGGTCTCCCAATTCACCCCTCCACTTT.

This clonotype was seen more than once but under ten times. This chain joins TRBV4-1 and TRBJ2-1; possibly TRBD2 for D (7 bases). CDR3 length equals 15 residues. Trimming shortened V by 4 bases and J by 1 base, and 11 bases separated the two germline ends. The germline V gene has CDR1 MGHRA and CDR2 YSYEKL. The CDR3 reads CASSREGGSYNEQFF. Written as DNA, the CDR3 is TGCGCCAGCAGCCGAGAGGGGGGGTCCTACAATGAGCAGTTCTTC.

This clonotype was counted between two and nine times. The chain joins TRBV15 to TRBJ1-2; no firm D call. The V gene's germline CDR1 is LNHNV and CDR2 YYDKDF (reference sequence). Trimming removed 2 bases at V and 4 bases at J, with 14 bases between. The CDR3 is made up of 15 amino acids. The CDR3 DNA reads as TGTGCCACCAGCAGAAGACTCGATAAAGGCTATGGCTACACCTTC. Its protein is CATSRRLDKGYGYTF.

In its sample, this clonotype was seen a few times. The chain employs TRBV5-1 and TRBJ2-1, with a tentative D call TRBD2 (5 bases). Germline lookup yields CDR1 SGHRS and CDR2 YFSETQ. The CDR3 spans 14 residues. The germline V and J ends were trimmed by 0 bases and 12 bases, with 16 bases remaining between them. In DNA form, the CDR3 reads TGCGCCAGCAGCTTGGACCTAGCCCGAGGGTGGCAGTTCTTC. It codes for CASSLDLARGWQFF. The entire variable domain, with the rest obtained from reference TRBV5-1 and TRBJ2-1, is as follows: KAGVTQTPRYLIKTRGQQVTLSCSPISGHRSVSWYQQTPGQGLQFLFEYFSETQRNKGNFPGRFSGRQFSNSRSEMNVSTLELGDSALYLCASSLDLARGWQFFGPGTRLTVL.

This clonotype was found a few times. The chain combines TRBV12-3 or TRBV12-4 with TRBJ1-2, with no clear D. The CDR3 spans 14 residues. V was shortened by 6 bases and J by 7 bases, with 18 bases between the two germline ends. The CDR3 spells CASSQGPAWGGYTF. CDR3 DNA sequence: TGTGCCAGCAGCCAAGGACCCGCTTGGGGTGGCTACACCTTC.

This clonotype was detected only a few times. This chain uses TRBV7-2 with TRBJ1-1; a possible D gene is TRBD1 (6 bases). With 1 base removed from V and 1 base from J, the gap between germline ends came to 13 bases. The CDR3 has 16 amino acids. Germline CDR1 SGHTA, CDR2 FQGNSA. The CDR3 bases are TGTGCCAGCAGCTTAGGGGGGGCAGGGAAGAACACTGAAGCTTTCTTT. Its protein product is CASSLGGAGKNTEAFF.

This clonotype was picked up a small number of times. The gene calls are TRBV5-1 and TRBJ2-3; tentative D call: TRBD2 (5 bases). This CDR3 contains 14 residues. The V end lost 0 bases, the J end lost 4 bases, and 9 bases lay between the germline ends. CDR1 and CDR2 (germline): SGHRS, YFSETQ. Here the CDR3 reads CASSLGAGPDTQYF. DNA for the CDR3: TGCGCCAGCAGCTTGGGTGCGGGCCCAGATACGCAGTATTTT.

There are a few counts of this clonotype. The chain carries TRBV2 and TRBJ2-3; D tentatively reads TRBD1 or TRBD2 (5 bases each). The CDR3 has 15 residues. CDR1 and CDR2 (germline): SNHLY, FYNNEI. V shed 7 bases and J shed 2 bases, with 16 bases lying between them. The CDR3 DNA reads as TGTGCCAGCACGTCTCGGGGCAGGCTCACAGATACGCAGTATTTT. The encoded protein is CASTSRGRLTDTQYF.

This chain connects TRBV15 to TRBJ1-3; D unresolved. V lost 4 bases and J lost 3, with 10 bases in between. There are 14 residues in the CDR3. CDR1 is LNHNV and CDR2 is YYDKDF in the germline V gene (reference sequence). The CDR3 nucleotides read TGTGCCACCAGCAAAGCCGGAGTTGGAAACACCATATATTTT. It encodes CATSKAGVGNTIYF.